These 19 T cell receptor beta chains originate from one sample sequenced in a study of tumor-infiltrating lymphocytes in primary liver carcinoma. For blood RNA, unsorted whole blood served as the source, and germline DNA was extracted too. The input was 450 to 500 ng total RNA; TCR beta cDNA was made from it with a constant-region primer. Three nested multiplex PCR rounds, a slightly modified ARM-PCR, produced the libraries for TCR beta. Researchers ran the first two PCR rounds for around 10 cycles each with TRBV1-TRBV30 forward primers and a C-beta reverse primer. Each CDR3 protein gets one entry after TCRdb re-called the multiplex PCR reads with MiXCR. The repertoire holds around 330,000 distinct CDR3 sequences, with roughly two thirds as singletons. The material sequenced was peripheral blood. The source is a man in his forties with primary liver carcinoma and hepatitis B virus infection.

The CDR3 protein is CASSLPFPGANVLTF. The CDR3 DNA follows: TGTGCCAGCAGTTTACCCTTCCCTGGGGCCAACGTCCTGACTTTC. The chain employs TRBV28 and TRBJ2-6; no reliable D call. The V and J ends lost 2 bases and 2 bases respectively, with 7 bases between them. Per germline, CDR1 MDHEN and CDR2 SYDVKM. The CDR3 covers 15 residues.

In the case of this clonotype: One end of the junction varies from germline; a read error may be responsible. The genes are TRBV10-3 and TRBJ1-3, with D hard to call. From germline, CDR1 is ENHRY and CDR2 SYGVKD. This CDR3 has 18 amino acids. CDR3 sequence: CTISESPRRSGQRNTIYF. In DNA, the CDR3 is TGTACCATCAGTGAGTCACCCAGGCGGAGCGGTCAGAGAAACACCATATATTTT.

This clonotype was seen a handful of times. The junction departs from germline at one end; a sequencing error may be responsible. The chain links TRBV4-2 to TRBJ2-1; 12 nucleotides line up with TRBD2. The length of the CDR3 is 21 residues. Germline V gives CDR1 LGHNA, CDR2 YNFKEQ. The CDR3 region is CASSPVKWTSGTGGPYSEQFF. CDR3 sequence (DNA): TGTGCCAGCAGCCCTGTCAAGTGGACTAGCGGGACCGGGGGCCCCTACAGTGAGCAGTTCTTC.

For this clonotype: One end of the junction varies from germline; a read error may be responsible. The rearrangement links TRBV4-2 to TRBJ2-1; D unclear. Germline V CDR1 and CDR2: LGHNA, YNFKEQ. CDR3 length equals 18 residues. The CDR3 loop is CASSQDGEAFSSYNEQFF. CDR3 in DNA: TGTGCCAGCAGTCAAGACGGTGAGGCGTTCAGCTCCTACAATGAGCAGTTCTTC.

Remarks on this clonotype: Mismatch with germline at one junction end may stem from a read error. The chain is built from TRBV11-1 and TRBJ2-5, with D uncertain. CDR1 and CDR2 from the germline V gene are SGHAT and FQDESV (reference sequence). The CDR3 has 11 amino acids. CDR3 sequence (DNA): TGCGCCGGGTGGGACCAAGAGACCCAGTACTTC. Amino acid sequence: CAGWDQETQYF.

In the case of this clonotype: Germline is not matched at one junction end, which may reflect a read error. The rearrangement links TRBV6-2 or TRBV6-3 to TRBJ2-7; no definite D call. The CDR3 totals 14 residues. Germline CDR1 MNHEY, CDR2 SVGEGT. As DNA, the CDR3 is TGTGCTAGCAGTTATAGTCAGTGGAACTACGAGCAGTACTTC. It codes for CASSYSQWNYEQYF.

The J gene is TRBJ1-2, the V gene TRBV4-2; D is unclear. V lost 5 bases and J 5 bases, leaving 15 bases between the germline ends. This CDR3 spans 14 amino acids. Germline V gene lookup returns CDR1 LGHNA and CDR2 YNFKEQ. The CDR3 nucleotides are TGTGCCAGCAGCGCCTCCGGGTCAGGTTATGGCTACACCTTC. Amino acids: CASSASGSGYGYTF.

For this clonotype: With a much larger clone just one base away, this may be a read error. This chain uses TRBV10-1 with TRBJ2-5; D is ambiguous. This CDR3 region has 12 residues. The germline CDR1 and CDR2 sequences are WNHNN and SYGVQD (reference sequence). The CDR3, as DNA: TGCGTCAGCAGTGAGAACGGCGGGACCCAGTACTTC. It translates to CVSSENGGTQYF.

This clonotype was found once. A much more abundant neighbour one base away suggests this may be a read error. The conserved phenylalanine or tryptophan normally closing the CDR3 is absent here, so this likely arose from a read error. The chain recombines TRBV4-2 with TRBJ2-3; D unresolved. From germline, CDR1 is LGHNA and CDR2 YNFKEQ. The length of the CDR3 is 15 residues. Trimming removed 5 bases at V and 2 bases at J, with 14 bases between. CDR3 amino acids: CASSATWRSTDTQYS. The CDR3 DNA follows: TGTGCCAGCAGCGCCACGTGGCGGTCCACAGATACGCAGTATTCT.

About this clonotype: This may be a read error: a much more frequent sequence differs by one nucleotide. The V gene is TRBV29-1, the J gene TRBJ2-2; perhaps TRBD2 as D (6 bases). CDR1 and CDR2 (germline): SQVTM, ANQGSEA. The CDR3 is 15 amino acids. Trimming took 1 base from V and 7 from J, leaving 16 bases between them. CDR3 in DNA: TGCAGCGTTGAAGGGCTAACGGGAGAGGGCGGGGAGCTGTTTTTT. Translating gives CSVEGLTGEGGELFF.

This clonotype was seen at least ten times. V and J are TRBV29-1 and TRBJ2-5; 8 positions match TRBD2. Germline CDR1 is SQVTM and CDR2 is ANQGSEA. The CDR3 is 13 residues long. The ends lost 5 bases at V and 6 bases at J; junction bases unmatched: 8. CDR3 sequence reads: CSVPAGERKTQYF. In DNA form, the CDR3 reads TGCAGCGTTCCAGCGGGAGAACGAAAGACCCAGTACTTC. The variable domain in full, completed from reference TRBV29-1 and TRBJ2-5, reads SAVISQKPSRDICQRGTSLTIQCQVDSQVTMMFWYRQQPGQSLTLIATANQGSEATYESGFVIDKFPISRPNLTFSTLTVSNMSPEDSSIYLCSVPAGERKTQYFGPGTRLLVL.

A word on this clonotype: Germline and junction disagree at one end, which may indicate a read error. The chain carries TRBV6-2 or TRBV6-3 and TRBJ2-5; TRBD1 agrees at 7 bases. CDR1 is MNHEY, CDR2 SVGEGT, per germline. The CDR3 is 15 amino acids. CDR3 amino acids: CASTHKLTGRKTQCF. CDR3 bases: TGTGCCAGCACCCACAAATTGACAGGGCGGAAGACCCAGTGCTTC.

This clonotype was recorded many times. This chain uses TRBV11-2 with TRBJ2-1, with TRBD2 matching over 7 bases. Trimming cost V 8 bases and J 8 bases; bases outside gene matches: 9. Germline V gene data show CDR1 as SGHAT and CDR2 as FQNNGV. CDR3 length equals 13 residues. CDR3 bases: TGTGCCAGCGCTGAGGGAGGGGCCCATGAGCAGTTCTTC. It is translated as CASAEGGAHEQFF.

Details on this clonotype: The conserved phenylalanine or tryptophan normally closing the CDR3 is absent here, so this likely arose from a read error. The chain links TRBV29-1 to TRBJ2-1; 7 bases line up with TRBD2. The V gene's germline CDR1 is SQVTM and CDR2 ANQGSEA. V lost 3 bases to trimming and J lost 4 bases; unmatched junction nucleotides: 9. This CDR3 is built from 15 residues. In DNA form, the CDR3 reads TGCAGCGTTGATCCGCTAGTGGGGGGGTACAATGAGCAGTTCTTG. It translates to CSVDPLVGGYNEQFL.

This sequence joins TRBV5-1 and TRBJ2-7; TRBD1 agrees at 9 bases. Trimming took 2 bases from V and 0 from J; bases not matched to a gene: 3. Germline CDR1 and CDR2: SGHRS and YFSETQ. This CDR3 is built from 15 residues. The CDR3 protein is CASSFGTGNSYEQYF. CDR3 sequence (DNA): TGCGCCAGCAGCTTCGGGACAGGGAACTCCTACGAGCAGTACTTC.

Of note for this clonotype: Its ends do not fully match the called genes, so a read error is possible. The J gene is TRBJ2-7, the V gene TRBV11-2, with D perhaps TRBD1 (7 bases). From germline, CDR1 is SGHAT and CDR2 FQNNGV. The CDR3 consists of 12 residues. This CDR3 reads CASSPQGGERYF. CDR3 coding DNA: TGTGCCAGCAGCCCCCAGGGGGGCGAGCGGTACTTC.

Notes on this clonotype: A much larger clone lies a single base off, so this may be a read error. The V and J genes are TRBV6-1 and TRBJ1-1; D remains ambiguous. Germline V gene sequence: CDR1 MNHNS, CDR2 SASEGT. The CDR3 has 12 residues. The CDR3 here is CASNQLNNEAFF. The CDR3 coding sequence is TGTGCCAGCAACCAATTGAACAATGAAGCTTTCTTT.

Comments on this clonotype: The junction differs from germline at one of its ends, possibly a read error. The chain has TRBV11-1 and TRBJ2-5, with D possibly matching TRBD2 (7 bases). Germline loops: CDR1 SGHAT, CDR2 FQDESV (reference sequence). This CDR3 has 14 residues. The CDR3 loop is CAGSEGGGQETQYF. In nucleotides, the CDR3 is TGTGCCGGCAGCGAGGGGGGGGGCCAAGAGACCCAGTACTTC.

As concerns this clonotype: This may come from a read error, since a much larger clone is one base off. This chain connects TRBV12-5 to TRBJ2-1, with D perhaps matching TRBD2 (6 bases). From germline, CDR1 is LGHNT and CDR2 FRNRAP. CDR3 length equals 16 residues. Here the CDR3 DNA reads TGTACTAGCCAACCCTCGGGGACCCCTGCCTACAATGAGCAGTTCTTC. Residues: CTSQPSGTPAYNEQFF. The variable domain in full, completed from reference TRBV12-5 and TRBJ2-1, reads DARVTQTPRHKVTEMGQEVTMRCQPILGHNTVFWYRQTMMQGLELLAYFRNRAPLDDSGMPKDRFSAEMPDATLATLKIQPSEPRDSAVYFCTSQPSGTPAYNEQFFGPGTRLTVL.